One sample yielded the 12 T cell receptor beta chains listed below, sequenced in a study of cytomegalovirus exposure and HLA in healthy donors. The assay was immunoSEQ multiplex PCR, and TCRdb's table has in-frame clones only and misses some. The table has approximately 59,000 clones, roughly 92% seen once; the top ten hold about 5%. Sample: PBMCs. The origin of the receptors is a man between 18 and 35 years old in good health and CMV-seropositive.

The chain carries TRBV30 and TRBJ2-7; TRBD2 might be the D (6 bases). Germline V gene data show CDR1 as GTSNPN and CDR2 as SVGIG (reference sequence). CDR3 length equals 14 residues. V shed 8 bases and J shed 6 bases, with 23 bases lying between them. CDR3 bases: TGTGCCCTAAACACGCTTGGGGGGAGAGGCGAGCAGTACTTC. Its translation is CALNTLGGRGEQYF.

The V and J genes are TRBV5-6 and TRBJ2-3; a possible D gene is TRBD1 (6 bases). Germline CDR1 is SGHDT and CDR2 is YYEEEE. Trimming stripped 3 bases from V and 5 bases from J, with 13 bases between. The CDR3 has 14 residues. As DNA, the CDR3 is TGTGCCAGCAGCTCCGTCCGACAGGTAGATACGCAGTATTTT. It is translated as CASSSVRQVDTQYF.

V is TRBV5-1 and J is TRBJ2-2; D is unresolved. CDR1 is SGHRS and CDR2 is YFSETQ in the germline V gene. This CDR3 has 14 residues. Trimming stripped 0 bases from V and 3 bases from J, with 6 bases between. The CDR3 spells CASSLDRYTGELFF. The CDR3 nucleotides are TGCGCCAGCAGCTTGGACAGATACACCGGGGAGCTGTTTTTT.

The rearrangement joins TRBV2 to TRBJ1-4; possibly TRBD1 for D (6 bases). The germline CDR1 and CDR2 sequences are SNHLY and FYNNEI. The V end lost 5 bases, the J end lost 8 bases, and 24 bases lay between the germline ends. The CDR3 runs to 17 residues. The CDR3 reads CASSKRGAGSSSEKLFF. In DNA, the CDR3 is TGTGCCAGCAGTAAACGGGGGGCCGGGTCCTCTTCAGAAAAACTGTTTTTT.

The J gene is TRBJ2-2, the V gene TRBV11-2; maybe TRBD2 (5 bases). The length of the CDR3 is 17 residues. The V end was cut by 5 bases, the J end by 0 bases, with 16 bases between. Germline values: CDR1 SGHAT, CDR2 FQNNGV. The CDR3 loop is CASSPRGEDANTGELFF. CDR3 bases: TGTGCCAGCAGCCCCCGGGGTGAGGACGCGAACACCGGGGAGCTGTTTTTT.

The chain carries TRBV7-9 and TRBJ2-5; perhaps TRBD1 as D (5 bases). CDR3 size: 17 residues. Germline CDR1 reads SEHNR; CDR2 reads FQNEAQ (reference sequence). With 2 bases removed from V and 5 bases from J, the gap between germline ends came to 21 bases. CDR3 loop: CASSLNPPPHRLETQYF. The DNA of the CDR3 is TGTGCCAGCAGCTTAAACCCGCCCCCCCACAGGTTGGAGACCCAGTACTTC.

The chain joins TRBV30 to TRBJ1-5, with 7 bases aligning to TRBD1. The CDR3 loop spans 12 amino acids. V lost 5 bases to trimming and J lost 6 bases; unmatched junction nucleotides: 4. Germline V gene sequence: CDR1 GTSNPN, CDR2 SVGIG (reference sequence). CDR3 coding DNA: TGTGCCTGGGACAGGGTCGGTCAGCCCCAGCATTTT. Encoded protein: CAWDRVGQPQHF.

The gene calls are TRBV9 and TRBJ1-3, with a tentative D call TRBD1 (6 bases). Germline V CDR1 and CDR2: SGDLS, YYNGEE. This CDR3 region has 17 residues. V lost 3 bases and J lost 3, with 19 bases in between. The CDR3: CASSAGLGRGNGNTIYF. The CDR3 DNA follows: TGTGCCAGCAGCGCCGGCCTTGGCAGGGGTAATGGAAACACCATATATTTT.

The chain employs TRBV6-6 and TRBJ2-2; D is possibly TRBD2 (5 bases). CDR3 length: 12 residues. V was clipped by 6 bases and J by 3 bases, with 5 bases between them. Germline CDR1 and CDR2: MNHNY and SVGAGI (reference sequence). The CDR3 here is CASRRDTGELFF. CDR3 DNA sequence: TGTGCCAGCAGGAGGGACACCGGGGAGCTGTTTTTT.

This clone occurred a few times. CDR3 nucleotides: TGTGCCAGCAGCTTCAGGGGGCTGGGTGAAAAACTGTTTTTT. It codes for CASSFRGLGEKLFF. The chain has TRBV7-9 and TRBJ1-4; TRBD1 matches 8 bases. CDR3 length: 14 residues. V lost 3 bases, J lost 7 bases, and 4 bases stayed unmatched. The germline gives CDR1 SEHNR, CDR2 FQNEAQ (reference sequence). The full variable domain, in which reference TRBV7-9 and TRBJ1-4 provide the parts outside the CDR3, is DTGVSQNPRHKITKRGQNVTFRCDPISEHNRLYWYRQTLGQGPEFLTYFQNEAQLEKSRLLSDRFSAERPKGSFSTLEIQRTEQGDSAMYLCASSFRGLGEKLFFGSGTQLSVL.

The V gene is TRBV7-9, the J gene TRBJ2-4; D is possibly TRBD1 (6 bases). CDR1 and CDR2 from the germline V gene are SEHNR and FQNEAQ (reference sequence). This CDR3 has 15 residues. Deletions cut 1 base from V and 2 bases from J, with 9 bases between. CDR3 residues: CASSLVQGSKNIQYF. CDR3 bases: TGTGCCAGCAGCTTAGTTCAGGGGTCCAAAAACATTCAGTACTTC.

The J gene is TRBJ1-2, the V gene TRBV29-1; possible D gene TRBD1, 6 bases. V was trimmed by 6 bases and J by 8 bases, leaving 13 bases between them. This CDR3 has 11 residues. Germline loops: CDR1 SQVTM, CDR2 ANQGSEA. CDR3 residues: CSVGAGYGYTF. The CDR3 nucleotides read TGCAGCGTGGGGGCGGGTTACGGCTACACCTTC. The variable domain in full, completed from reference TRBV29-1 and TRBJ1-2, reads SAVISQKPSRDICQRGTSLTIQCQVDSQVTMMFWYRQQPGQSLTLIATANQGSEATYESGFVIDKFPISRPNLTFSTLTVSNMSPEDSSIYLCSVGAGYGYTFGSGTRLTVV.